The 2 T cell receptor beta chains below come from one sample, sequenced in a study of regulatory dendritic cells for organ transplantation. Method: immunoSEQ multiplex PCR; TCRdb's copy keeps in-frame clones and lacks some. Altogether 30,000 or so clones are present, around 84% being singletons, with the ten largest covering about 0.095%. Material for sequencing was naive CD4+ T cells from blood. Indicated subset: CD45RA+ naive T cells. These receptors all come from a human donor in good health.

The chain uses TRBV10-3 and TRBJ1-1, with D hard to call. The V gene lost 2 bases and the J gene lost 2 bases, with 9 bases spanning the gap. In germline, CDR1 is ENHRY, CDR2 SYGVKD. The CDR3 is 14 residues long. CDR3 in amino acids: CAISERETNTEAFF. Here the CDR3 DNA reads TGTGCCATCAGTGAGAGGGAGACCAACACTGAAGCTTTCTTT.

The CDR3 DNA follows: TGTGCCAGCTGCAAGCGGGGGAACACCGGGGAGCTGTTTTTT. This gives the protein CASCKRGNTGELFF. The chain is built from TRBV7-2 and TRBJ2-2; TRBD2 agrees at 7 bases. Trimming removed 8 bases from V and 1 base from J; junction bases left unmatched: 4. Germline assignment: CDR1 SGHTA and CDR2 FQGNSA. The CDR3 is 14 amino acids.